Below are 30 T cell receptor beta chains sequenced from a single sample in a study of STAT5B mutations in CD4+ large granular lymphocyte leukemia. Produced via immunoSEQ multiplex PCR; TCRdb's table is partial and in-frame only. In the table there are about 40,000 clones, 75% to 85% of which are singletons. The sequencing sample was made of CD4+ T cells from blood buffy coats. These receptors originate from a human donor in good health.

The chain recombines TRBV5-1 with TRBJ1-2, with D tentatively TRBD1 (5 bases). Looked up from germline, CDR1 is SGHRS and CDR2 is YFSETQ. The length of the CDR3 is 15 residues. V shed 0 bases and J shed 3 bases, with 12 bases lying between them. The CDR3: CASSLGTGGDYGYTF. CDR3 coding DNA: TGCGCCAGCAGCTTGGGGACGGGAGGGGACTATGGCTACACCTTC. The whole variable domain, filled in from reference TRBV5-1 and TRBJ1-2, reads KAGVTQTPRYLIKTRGQQVTLSCSPISGHRSVSWYQQTPGQGLQFLFEYFSETQRNKGNFPGRFSGRQFSNSRSEMNVSTLELGDSALYLCASSLGTGGDYGYTFGSGTRLTVV.

The genes are TRBV15 and TRBJ2-5; D is ambiguous. This CDR3 spans 14 amino acids. Germline CDR1 is LNHNV and CDR2 is YYDKDF (reference sequence). V dropped 0 bases and J dropped 7 bases, with 12 bases sitting between them. For the CDR3, the DNA is TGTGCCACCAGCAGAGATGAGGCGGCCCGGACCCAGTACTTC. Translation: CATSRDEAARTQYF.

The chain combines TRBV5-1 with TRBJ2-3; D is possibly TRBD2 (5 bases). Germline CDR1 and CDR2: SGHRS and YFSETQ. V lost 6 bases to trimming and J lost 3 bases, with 11 bases between them. The CDR3 spans 13 residues. In DNA, the CDR3 is TGCGCCAGCAATCTCGGGATGACAGATACGCAGTATTTT. Translating it yields CASNLGMTDTQYF.

The chain has TRBV11-3 and TRBJ2-5; no reliable D call. Trimming removed 1 base from V and 1 base from J, with 7 bases in between. Germline loops: CDR1 SGHNT, CDR2 YENEEA. The CDR3 loop spans 14 amino acids. The CDR3 DNA reads as TGTGCCAGCAGCTTAGCGCCTTTCCAAGAGACCCAGTACTTC. Residues: CASSLAPFQETQYF.

The genes are TRBV7-8 and TRBJ1-2; possibly TRBD1 for D (6 bases). V was shortened by 5 bases and J by 7 bases, with 11 bases between the two germline ends. The CDR3 spans 12 residues. CDR1 and CDR2 (germline): SGHVS, FQNEAQ. The CDR3 coding sequence is TGTGCCAGCAGCGGGCAGGGGCGTGGCTACACCTTC. It encodes CASSGQGRGYTF.

The chain links TRBV11-3 to TRBJ1-1, with 7 positions matching TRBD1. Germline loops: CDR1 SGHNT, CDR2 YENEEA. This CDR3 contains 11 residues. Germline trimming cut 8 bases from V and 7 bases from J; bases unmatched to any gene: 4. The CDR3 region is CASATGVEAFF. In DNA, the CDR3 is TGTGCCAGCGCAACAGGGGTTGAAGCTTTCTTT.

The chain joins TRBV5-4 to TRBJ2-1, with D unclear. This CDR3 has 17 residues. Trimming shortened V by 5 bases and J by 5 bases, and 23 bases separated the two germline ends. Germline V gene lookup returns CDR1 SGHNT and CDR2 YYREEE (reference sequence). The CDR3 DNA reads as TGTGCCAGCAGTTCGCCCATAGACCCGGCTCGCGACAATGAGCAGTTCTTC. It is translated as CASSSPIDPARDNEQFF.

The genes are TRBV7-2 and TRBJ1-1; D is unclear. Deletions cut 6 bases from V and 0 bases from J, with 5 bases between. Germline CDR1 and CDR2: SGHTA and FQGNSA. This CDR3 has 12 amino acids. CDR3 nucleotide sequence: TGTGCCAGCAGTATAATGAACACTGAAGCTTTCTTT. This encodes CASSIMNTEAFF.

The chain couples TRBV7-9 to TRBJ2-3; TRBD2 matches 7 bases. Germline V lookup: CDR1 SEHNR, CDR2 FQNEAQ (reference sequence). CDR3 length: 14 residues. J was trimmed by 5 bases and V by 4 bases; bases with no gene match: 6. Written as DNA, the CDR3 is TGTGCCAGCAGCTCCCCTGGGGGGGGAGATACGCAGTATTTT. This sequence encodes CASSSPGGGDTQYF.

This clone was observed a single time. The chain recombines TRBV9 with TRBJ1-1; 7 bases match TRBD1. From germline, CDR1 is SGDLS and CDR2 YYNGEE. The CDR3 consists of 18 residues. Trimming took 6 bases from V and 4 from J; bases not matched to a gene: 21. The CDR3 loop reads CASTPSRGGFSVGTEAFF. The CDR3 nucleotides are TGTGCCAGCACCCCTTCGAGAGGGGGCTTCTCTGTCGGCACTGAAGCTTTCTTT.

This clone was counted a few times. This chain joins TRBV9 and TRBJ2-7, with TRBD2 matching over 15 bases. The CDR3 sequence is 16 residues long. The junction had 6 bases not matched to a gene; V was cut back by 4 bases and J by 4 bases. Per the germline V gene, CDR1 is SGDLS and CDR2 is YYNGEE. The CDR3 is CASSPGLAGGLYEQYF. In DNA, the CDR3 is TGTGCCAGCAGCCCCGGACTAGCGGGGGGGCTATACGAGCAGTACTTC. Variable domain in full (rest from reference TRBV9 and TRBJ2-7): DSGVTQTPKHLITATGQRVTLRCSPRSGDLSVYWYQQSLDQGLQFLIQYYNGEERAKGNILERFSAQQFPDLHSELNLSSLELGDSALYFCASSPGLAGGLYEQYFGPGTRLTVT.

V gene TRBV5-1 combines with J gene TRBJ2-7, with TRBD2 matching 10 bases. After removal of 0 bases from V and 7 bases from J, the junction contained 16 bases not matched to a gene. The CDR3 consists of 18 residues. In germline, CDR1 is SGHRS, CDR2 YFSETQ. The CDR3 here is CASSLVPSGGAGAGEQYF. The CDR3 DNA reads as TGCGCCAGCAGCTTGGTCCCTAGCGGGGGCGCCGGAGCAGGGGAGCAGTACTTC.

The sample holds a few counts of this clone. The rearrangement uses TRBV10-3 and TRBJ1-1, with 9 bases identical to TRBD1. V lost 2 bases and J lost 4; bases outside the gene matches: 5. There are 15 residues in the CDR3. Germline CDR1 and CDR2: ENHRY and SYGVKD. The CDR3 here is CAISEEGQGFTEAFF. DNA of the CDR3: TGTGCCATCAGTGAGGAGGGACAGGGTTTCACTGAAGCTTTCTTT.

This chain links TRBV5-6 with TRBJ1-1; D not resolved. This CDR3 has 15 residues. Germline assignment: CDR1 SGHDT and CDR2 YYEEEE. V was clipped by 4 bases and J by 1 base, with 14 bases between them. The CDR3 region is CASSPSRTGNTEAFF. The CDR3 coding sequence is TGTGCCAGCAGCCCGTCAAGGACTGGGAACACTGAAGCTTTCTTT.

This chain joins TRBV5-4 and TRBJ1-1; no reliable D call. Germline CDR1 reads SGHNT; CDR2 reads YYREEE (reference sequence). Trimming shortened V by 0 bases and J by 4 bases, and 10 bases separated the two germline ends. The CDR3 length is 14 residues. The CDR3 loop reads CASSLGLGITEAFF. Written as DNA, the CDR3 is TGTGCCAGCAGCTTGGGTCTTGGGATCACTGAAGCTTTCTTT.

V usage is TRBV5-4 and J usage is TRBJ2-5, with TRBD1 matching 9 bases. The germline CDR1 and CDR2 sequences are SGHNT and YYREEE (reference sequence). This CDR3 comprises 14 residues. Trimming removed 4 bases from V and 4 bases from J; junction bases left unmatched: 5. DNA for the CDR3: TGTGCCAGCAGCACTAAACAGGGGGCAGAGACCCAGTACTTC. Translating gives CASSTKQGAETQYF.

V gene TRBV6-5 combines with J gene TRBJ1-4; D might be TRBD1 (6 bases). The germline V gene has CDR1 MNHEY and CDR2 SVGAGI. V was pared by 0 bases and J by 3 bases, with 11 bases between. This CDR3 region has 16 residues. The CDR3 loop is CASSYSRRGANEKLFF. In nucleotides, the CDR3 is TGTGCCAGCAGTTACTCGAGGAGGGGGGCTAATGAAAAACTGTTTTTT.

V is TRBV14 and J is TRBJ2-1; D call uncertain. Trimming left V 2 bases short and J 4 bases short, with 9 bases between. The germline CDR1 and CDR2 sequences are SGHDN and FVKESK. This CDR3 spans 14 amino acids. In DNA form, the CDR3 reads TGTGCCAGCAGCCAATACGCAAAGTACAATGAGCAGTTCTTC. Amino acids: CASSQYAKYNEQFF.

The chain combines TRBV10-3 with TRBJ2-3; 10 bases are a match to TRBD1. Germline trimming cut 10 bases from V and 1 base from J; bases unmatched to any gene: 8. The CDR3 is made up of 15 amino acids. Germline V lookup: CDR1 ENHRY, CDR2 SYGVKD. DNA of the CDR3: TGTGCCACCACCGGGACAGGGGCTGGCACAGATACGCAGTATTTT. This encodes CATTGTGAGTDTQYF.

This sequence joins TRBV7-3 and TRBJ2-1; the D is unclear. With 1 base removed from V and 1 base from J, the gap between germline ends came to 8 bases. Germline V gene lookup returns CDR1 SGHTA and CDR2 FQGTGA. The CDR3 has 15 amino acids. The CDR3 is CASSLNLVSYNEQFF. The CDR3 DNA sequence: TGTGCCAGCAGCTTAAATCTAGTTTCCTACAATGAGCAGTTCTTC.

The CDR3 sequence is CASSSGSGNTIYF. CDR3 nucleotides: TGTGCCAGCAGTTCGGGCTCTGGAAACACCATATATTTT. The chain links TRBV6-5 to TRBJ1-3; D ambiguous. CDR1 is MNHEY and CDR2 is SVGAGI in the germline V gene. Trimming took off 4 bases at V and 0 bases at J, with 4 bases between the two ends. CDR3 size: 13 residues.

The chain joins TRBV2 to TRBJ2-1, with D perhaps matching TRBD2 (5 bases). Germline V lookup: CDR1 SNHLY, CDR2 FYNNEI. The CDR3 covers 13 residues. V dropped 8 bases and J dropped 6 bases, with 14 bases sitting between them. The CDR3 region is CASCLQEGNEQFF. CDR3 in DNA: TGTGCCAGCTGCCTCCAAGAGGGCAATGAGCAGTTCTTC. The variable domain in full, with the rest retrieved from reference TRBV2 and TRBJ2-1, is EPEVTQTPSHQVTQMGQEVILRCVPISNHLYFYWYRQILGQKVEFLVSFYNNEISEKSEIFDDQFSVERPDGSNFTLKIRSTKLEDSAMYFCASCLQEGNEQFFGPGTRLTVL.

The rearrangement uses TRBV12-5 and TRBJ1-2; D not resolved. The CDR3 has 17 residues. V lost 1 base, J lost 1 base, and 16 bases lay in between. Germline V gene data show CDR1 as LGHNT and CDR2 as FRNRAP. The CDR3 sequence: CASGLADSSGRNYGYTF. CDR3 DNA: TGTGCTAGTGGTTTGGCGGACTCCTCAGGACGTAACTATGGCTACACCTTC.

V and J are TRBV28 and TRBJ2-7; 8 nucleotides align to TRBD1. The CDR3 sequence is 13 residues long. The germline CDR1 and CDR2 sequences are MDHEN and SYDVKM. V shed 7 bases, J shed 6 bases, and the junction held 8 bases outside the gene matches. Written as DNA, the CDR3 is TGTGCCAGCACCAATGACAGGGGTGTCGAGCAGTACTTC. Protein product: CASTNDRGVEQYF.

The chain joins TRBV6-5 to TRBJ1-6, with 7 bases fitting TRBD1. Trimming took 4 bases from V and 7 from J; bases not matched to a gene: 4. This CDR3 spans 14 amino acids. CDR1 is MNHEY and CDR2 is SVGAGI in the germline V gene. The CDR3 nucleotides read TGTGCCAGCAGTTCCCGACAGGGAAATTCACCCCTCCACTTT. Its protein product is CASSSRQGNSPLHF.

The rearrangement links TRBV5-6 to TRBJ2-7; D not certain. The CDR3 covers 17 residues. With 1 base removed from V and 4 bases from J, the gap between germline ends came to 21 bases. From germline, CDR1 is SGHDT and CDR2 YYEEEE. The CDR3 DNA reads as TGTGCCAGCAGCTTGATCCCACTGCCTGGCGCACTGTACGAGCAGTACTTC. This gives the protein CASSLIPLPGALYEQYF.

The genes are TRBV10-3 and TRBJ2-3, with D maybe TRBD1 (5 bases). Trimming removed 6 bases at V and 8 bases at J, with 12 bases between. This CDR3 region has 12 residues. The germline CDR1 and CDR2 sequences are ENHRY and SYGVKD. As DNA, the CDR3 is TGTGCCATCAGCGACGACAGCCTTACGCAGTATTTT. Translation: CAISDDSLTQYF.

This clone was observed a handful of times. This rearrangement joins TRBV30 to TRBJ1-2, with D possibly being TRBD1 (5 bases). The V end was cut by 0 bases, the J end by 8 bases, with 16 bases between. The CDR3 extends over 14 amino acids. Germline V gene sequence: CDR1 GTSNPN, CDR2 SVGIG (reference sequence). CDR3 sequence (DNA): TGTGCCTGGAGTGTACGCCTGGACAAGCTCGGCTACACCTTC. It specifies CAWSVRLDKLGYTF.

V gene TRBV14 combines with J gene TRBJ1-2; 9 bases align to TRBD1. Germline CDR1 reads SGHDN; CDR2 reads FVKESK. The V and J ends lost 0 bases and 4 bases, in that order; junction bases with no gene match: 3. The CDR3 has 15 amino acids. Here the CDR3 DNA reads TGTGCCAGCAGCCAAGAAGGGACAGGGTTCTATGGCTACACCTTC. This sequence encodes CASSQEGTGFYGYTF.

This clone was observed a single time. This chain uses TRBV19 with TRBJ1-2; D gene uncertain. The germline gives CDR1 LNHDA, CDR2 SQIVND (reference sequence). CDR3 size: 12 residues. V dropped 4 bases and J dropped 5 bases, with 8 bases sitting between them. For the CDR3, the DNA is TGTGCCAGTAGTACCACTCCATATGGCTACACCTTC. It encodes CASSTTPYGYTF.